This TCR beta chain was retrieved from a study of blood T cell repertoires in COVID-19. On the study more broadly: Samples representing acute and convalescent COVID-19 were sourced from the United States, Italy and Spain.

Sequencing used immunoSEQ multiplex PCR; TCRdb keeps in-frame clones, though not all of them. The sample carries about 220,000 clones, 86% recorded once. Participants' reported clinical history set cohort assignment. The CDR3 sequence is 14 residues long. Germline V gives CDR1 SGHRS, CDR2 YFSETQ. V was clipped by 1 base and J by 0 bases, with 5 bases between them. The rearrangement joins TRBV5-1 to TRBJ1-3; D call uncertain. Material: PBMCs or T cells enriched from blood (not recorded which). The receptor was derived from a middle-aged woman with acute COVID-19. The chain's CDR3 is CASSLSLSGNTIYF. The CDR3 coding sequence is TGCGCCAGCAGCTTGAGCCTCTCTGGAAACACCATATATTTT.